The clone carrying this TCR beta chain showed up just a few times. As yet, its antigen is unknown. The investigators amplified TCR beta CDR3 regions from RNA transcripts. In the first-round RT-PCR of the TCR CDR3, the HTBI primer set was used. TCRdb re-called the multiplex PCR reads with MiXCR, one entry per CDR3 protein. This table holds 600,000 to 700,000 distinct CDR3 sequences, roughly 14% found once. Inclusion characteristics of ophthalmopathy patients comprised a Clinical Activity Score of at least 3, a NOSPECS grade of at least 4, and duration under 3 months. Not enrolled were patients with uncontrolled infection, other autoimmune disease, pregnancy or lactation. Diagnosing involved the use of clinical symptoms, serum thyroxine and TRAb, thyroid ultrasound and orbital computed tomography. This record comes from a study of T cells in Graves' hyperthyroidism and ophthalmopathy. Findings of the study overall: A median around 6.4 months before onset, the model predicted ophthalmopathy.

There are 13 residues in the CDR3. CDR1 is SQVTM and CDR2 is ANQGSEA in the germline V gene. V lost 3 bases and J lost 3, with 9 bases in between. The source is a woman between 40 and 55 years old with Graves' ophthalmopathy. Sequencing was done on a sample of blood. The V and J genes are TRBV29-1 and TRBJ2-1; D perhaps matches TRBD1 (5 bases). The CDR3: CSVDPQDYNEQFF. CDR3 DNA sequence: TGCAGCGTTGACCCACAGGACTACAATGAGCAGTTCTTC.